The 26 T cell receptor beta chains given below trace back to one sample, sequenced in a study of T cell changes during pregnancy in multiple sclerosis. TCRdb's table, derived via immunoSEQ multiplex PCR, lists solely in-frame clones and lacks some. The sample lists fewer than 60,000 clones; approximately 90% were seen once. The sequencing used CD4+ T cells from peripheral blood mononuclear cells, collected after pregnancy. The receptors were gathered from a female donor with multiple sclerosis, enrolled in a pregnancy study.

The chain employs TRBV9 and TRBJ2-5, with 9 bases matching TRBD1. The CDR3 consists of 15 residues. Trimming cost V 0 bases and J 5 bases; bases outside gene matches: 5. Germline-derived CDR1 and CDR2 are SGDLS and YYNGEE. The CDR3 here is CASSVDRGQGETQYF. CDR3 in DNA: TGTGCCAGCAGCGTAGACAGGGGGCAGGGGGAGACCCAGTACTTC.

The rearrangement joins TRBV7-2 to TRBJ2-3, with 7 bases matching TRBD1. The CDR3 has 16 amino acids. Germline trimming cut 5 bases from V and 6 bases from J; bases unmatched to any gene: 14. CDR1 is SGHTA and CDR2 is FQGNSA in the germline V gene. The CDR3 here is CASSQRDRVIMDTQYF. The CDR3 coding sequence is TGTGCCAGCAGCCAACGTGACAGGGTGATCATGGATACGCAGTATTTT.

The J gene is TRBJ1-3, the V gene TRBV7-2; D is perhaps TRBD1 (6 bases). CDR1 is SGHTA and CDR2 is FQGNSA in the germline V gene. The CDR3 extends over 16 amino acids. Trimming cost V 0 bases and J 4 bases, with 13 bases left between them. For the CDR3, the DNA is TGTGCCAGCAGCTTAGCGTCGGCAGGGGACGGAAACACCATATATTTT. Translated: CASSLASAGDGNTIYF.

The V and J genes are TRBV19 and TRBJ2-2, with TRBD1 matching 8 bases. From germline, CDR1 is LNHDA and CDR2 SQIVND (reference sequence). The CDR3 loop spans 14 amino acids. V was clipped by 8 bases and J by 7 bases; unmatched bases: 9. CDR3 sequence reads: CASLFGQGGGELFF. The CDR3 nucleotides are TGTGCCAGTCTTTTTGGACAGGGAGGCGGGGAGCTGTTTTTT.

V gene TRBV18 combines with J gene TRBJ2-7; 10 nucleotides align to TRBD1. V was clipped by 2 bases and J by 2 bases; unmatched bases: 0. Per the germline V gene, CDR1 is KGHSH and CDR2 is LQKENI. The CDR3 is made up of 14 amino acids. This chain's CDR3 is CASSPGQGAYEQYF. The CDR3, as DNA: TGTGCCAGCTCACCAGGACAGGGGGCCTACGAGCAGTACTTC.

The J gene is TRBJ2-5, the V gene TRBV14, with 8 nucleotides matching TRBD1. The CDR3 totals 14 residues. Germline V lookup: CDR1 SGHDN, CDR2 FVKESK. V gave up 1 base and J gave up 7 bases; unmatched junction bases: 5. The CDR3 region has the DNA TGTGCCAGCAGCCAAGTAGGACAGGGAGTGACCCAGTACTTC. This gives the protein CASSQVGQGVTQYF.

The chain has TRBV6-6 and TRBJ1-1; D is perhaps TRBD1 (5 bases). The germline V and J ends were trimmed by 7 bases and 4 bases, with 13 bases remaining between them. The CDR3 is 13 residues long. Germline lookup yields CDR1 MNHNY and CDR2 SVGAGI (reference sequence). This CDR3 reads CASITGGSTEAFF. The DNA for the CDR3 is TGTGCCAGCATTACGGGGGGGAGCACTGAAGCTTTCTTT.

The chain joins TRBV2 to TRBJ2-5, with TRBD1 matching 9 bases. V lost 4 bases, J lost 5 bases, and 5 bases stayed unmatched. This CDR3 comprises 14 residues. Germline lookup yields CDR1 SNHLY and CDR2 FYNNEI. This CDR3 reads CASSVTGGRETQYF. CDR3 sequence (DNA): TGTGCCAGCAGTGTCACAGGGGGCCGGGAGACCCAGTACTTC. The complete variable domain, with remaining parts taken from reference TRBV2 and TRBJ2-5, reads EPEVTQTPSHQVTQMGQEVILRCVPISNHLYFYWYRQILGQKVEFLVSFYNNEISEKSEIFDDQFSVERPDGSNFTLKIRSTKLEDSAMYFCASSVTGGRETQYFGPGTRLLVL.

The chain couples TRBV2 to TRBJ1-4; no firm D call. The germline CDR1 and CDR2 sequences are SNHLY and FYNNEI. V shed 3 bases and J shed 17 bases, with 16 bases lying between them. The CDR3 extends over 12 amino acids. The CDR3 sequence: CASSETRWEGFF. In DNA form, the CDR3 reads TGTGCCAGCAGTGAGACTAGATGGGAGGGCTTTTTT.

This chain connects TRBV6-5 to TRBJ2-1; 7 bases are shared with TRBD2. The V segment lost 6 bases and the J segment 6 bases; nucleotides outside the gene matches: 11. The CDR3 spans 15 residues. Looked up from germline, CDR1 is MNHEY and CDR2 is SVGAGI. The CDR3 sequence is CASSSEGRGINEQFF. CDR3 bases: TGTGCCAGCAGCTCGGAGGGGAGGGGCATCAATGAGCAGTTCTTC.

V gene TRBV27 combines with J gene TRBJ1-1; TRBD1 is a possible D gene (5 bases). The V gene's germline CDR1 is MNHEY and CDR2 SMNVEV (reference sequence). The CDR3 runs 14 residues. V lost 6 bases and J 1 base, leaving 12 bases between the germline ends. The CDR3 DNA sequence: TGTGCCAGCAGATTGGGGCCCCCGAACACTGAAGCTTTCTTT. Protein sequence: CASRLGPPNTEAFF.

The rearrangement joins TRBV6-1 to TRBJ2-7, with 14 bases identical to TRBD2. The CDR3 is 15 amino acids. Germline assignment: CDR1 MNHNS and CDR2 SASEGT. After removal of 3 bases from V and 12 bases from J, the junction contained 10 bases not matched to a gene. The CDR3 protein is CASSDPGLAGVWLYF. The CDR3 nucleotides read TGTGCCAGCAGTGACCCGGGACTAGCGGGAGTTTGGCTGTACTTC.

The V call is TRBV4-3, the J call TRBJ2-1; 7 nucleotides align to TRBD2. Trimming at V came to 4 bases and at J to 2 bases, leaving 11 bases not matched to a gene. CDR1 LGHNA and CDR2 YSLEER come from the germline V gene. The CDR3 is made up of 17 amino acids. Written as DNA, the CDR3 is TGCGCCAGCAGCCGCTCTGGAGGAGCGGGAACCTACAATGAGCAGTTCTTC. Residues: CASSRSGGAGTYNEQFF.

The chain recombines TRBV2 with TRBJ2-6; TRBD2 matches 12 bases. Germline values: CDR1 SNHLY, CDR2 FYNNEI. The CDR3 extends over 15 amino acids. The ends lost 7 bases at V and 10 bases at J; junction bases unmatched: 8. The CDR3 loop is CASTDLAGGPNVLTF. CDR3 bases: TGTGCCAGCACCGATCTAGCGGGAGGGCCGAACGTCCTGACTTTC.

This chain connects TRBV10-3 to TRBJ2-5, with D perhaps matching TRBD2 (6 bases). CDR3 length: 13 residues. V lost 4 bases to trimming and J lost 5 bases, with 11 bases between them. From germline, CDR1 is ENHRY and CDR2 SYGVKD. CDR3 sequence (DNA): TGTGCCATCAGTGTTGCGGGATGGGAGACCCAGTACTTC. It is translated as CAISVAGWETQYF.

This rearrangement joins TRBV5-1 to TRBJ2-1; 12 bases align to TRBD2. Germline-derived CDR1 and CDR2 are SGHRS and YFSETQ. The V gene end was trimmed by 4 bases and the J gene end by 6 bases; junction bases not matched to a gene: 5. The length of the CDR3 is 15 residues. Here the CDR3 DNA reads TGCGCCAGCAGCCCGCGGACTAGCGGGATCAATGAGCAGTTCTTC. Its protein product is CASSPRTSGINEQFF.

V gene TRBV9 combines with J gene TRBJ2-5, with 8 bases aligning to TRBD1. CDR3 length equals 17 residues. V shed 3 bases and J 2 bases; nucleotides not matched to a gene: 12. The germline V gene encodes CDR1 SGDLS and CDR2 YYNGEE. This CDR3 is CASSAVQGAPGQETQYF. DNA for the CDR3: TGTGCCAGCAGCGCCGTCCAGGGGGCGCCGGGTCAAGAGACCCAGTACTTC.

The V call is TRBV10-2, the J call TRBJ2-3, with 11 nucleotides matching TRBD2. Unmatched junction bases numbered 7, after V lost 5 bases and J lost 6 bases. CDR1 and CDR2 (germline): WSHSY, SAAADI. CDR3 length: 15 residues. CDR3 in DNA: TGCGCCAGCAGTTGGCCTAGCGGGGGGCTGGATACGCAGTATTTT. It specifies CASSWPSGGLDTQYF.

The chain uses TRBV5-1 and TRBJ2-7, with a possible D match to TRBD2 (6 bases). This CDR3 contains 12 residues. V was cut by 5 bases and J by 6 bases, with 12 bases left in between. Germline lookup yields CDR1 SGHRS and CDR2 YFSETQ. For the CDR3, the DNA is TGCGCCAGCAGTTACCCTAGCGCCGAGCAGTACTTC. Translating gives CASSYPSAEQYF. Supplemented by reference TRBV5-1 and TRBJ2-7, the full variable domain reads KAGVTQTPRYLIKTRGQQVTLSCSPISGHRSVSWYQQTPGQGLQFLFEYFSETQRNKGNFPGRFSGRQFSNSRSEMNVSTLELGDSALYLCASSYPSAEQYFGPGTRLTVT.

The V and J genes are TRBV5-1 and TRBJ1-4; 9 bases are shared with TRBD1. The CDR3 length is 17 residues. The germline V gene has CDR1 SGHRS and CDR2 YFSETQ. V lost 0 bases, J lost 7 bases, and 10 bases stayed unmatched. This chain's CDR3 is CASSLAGSGQGGEKLFF. The CDR3 bases are TGCGCCAGCAGCTTGGCCGGATCGGGACAGGGTGGTGAAAAACTGTTTTTT.

The V call is TRBV10-3, the J call TRBJ2-7; TRBD1 matches 8 bases. V was pared by 3 bases and J by 7 bases, with 5 bases of the junction left unmatched. Germline V gene lookup returns CDR1 ENHRY and CDR2 SYGVKD. This CDR3 spans 13 amino acids. CDR3 region: CAISDQGAGEQYF. In DNA form, the CDR3 reads TGTGCCATCAGTGACCAGGGGGCGGGGGAGCAGTACTTC.

This chain links TRBV28 with TRBJ2-2, with D maybe TRBD1 (5 bases). The CDR3 spans 12 residues. The V end was cut by 8 bases, the J end by 5 bases, with 9 bases between. Germline CDR1 is MDHEN and CDR2 is SYDVKM. CDR3 nucleotide sequence: TGTGCCAGCTCGACAGCTACCGGGGAGCTGTTTTTT. Protein product: CASSTATGELFF.

The chain combines TRBV10-1 with TRBJ2-7; D ambiguous. Germline V CDR1 and CDR2: WNHNN, SYGVQD (reference sequence). The CDR3 sequence is 12 residues long. The V gene lost 2 bases and the J gene lost 2 bases, with 4 bases spanning the gap. The CDR3 is CASSEEPYEQYF. The CDR3 DNA reads TGCGCCAGCAGTGAGGAGCCCTACGAGCAGTACTTC.

This chain connects TRBV5-4 to TRBJ2-4; 9 bases map to TRBD2. The CDR3 spans 16 residues. The J segment lost 3 bases and the V segment lost 3 bases, leaving 7 bases of the junction unmatched. The germline V gene encodes CDR1 SGHNT and CDR2 YYREEE (reference sequence). The CDR3 here is CASSWGASGNKNIQYF. CDR3 DNA sequence: TGTGCCAGCAGCTGGGGCGCTAGCGGGAACAAAAACATTCAGTACTTC. The variable domain in full, completed from reference TRBV5-4 and TRBJ2-4, reads ETGVTQSPTHLIKTRGQQVTLRCSSQSGHNTVSWYQQALGQGPQFIFQYYREEENGRGNFPPRFSGLQFPNYSSELNVNALELDDSALYLCASSWGASGNKNIQYFGAGTRLSVL.

The chain carries TRBV13 and TRBJ2-1; D may be TRBD2 (5 bases). V was trimmed by 5 bases and J by 7 bases, leaving 9 bases between them. This CDR3 is built from 12 residues. Germline V gives CDR1 PRHDT, CDR2 FYEKMQ (reference sequence). CDR3 loop: CASSRTVNEQFF. In nucleotides, the CDR3 is TGTGCCAGCAGCCGGACTGTTAATGAGCAGTTCTTC.

This clone was detected once. The chain links TRBV11-1 to TRBJ2-1, with 7 bases fitting TRBD2. V was clipped by 5 bases and J by 2 bases; unmatched bases: 6. CDR3 size: 15 residues. The V gene's germline CDR1 is SGHAT and CDR2 FQDESV (reference sequence). CDR3 coding DNA: TGTGCCAGCAGCCCCCTAGCGGAGCCCTACAATGAGCAGTTCTTC. Encoded protein: CASSPLAEPYNEQFF.